This TCR beta chain originates from a study of T cells in Graves' hyperthyroidism and ophthalmopathy. Across the study: The blood sample was taken at first diagnosis, before treatment began. Study results and caveats: Among clonotypes expanded in thyroid above 0.001, most were also found in blood. Stable hyperthyroidism was told apart from ophthalmopathy by a model built on 13 V-J features.

This clonotype showed up just a few times. The target antigen is unknown. Each 10 ml fresh peripheral blood draw supplied the PBMCs. Amplification of TCR beta CDR3 regions used RNA as the template. First-round RT-PCR targeting the TCR CDR3 was performed with the HTBI primer set. From the multiplex PCR reads, TCRdb called clonotypes with MiXCR, one entry per CDR3 protein. Counted here are some 320,000 distinct CDR3 sequences, roughly an eighth occurring once; the ten biggest clones make up around 32%. Germline loops: CDR1 SGHTS, CDR2 YDEGEE. V was clipped by 6 bases and J by 6 bases, with 16 bases between them. This CDR3 spans 14 amino acids.

The chain has TRBV5-8 and TRBJ2-1; D uncertain. This TCR was sampled from a woman in her 40s with Graves' ophthalmopathy. Sequencing was performed on blood. DNA for the CDR3: TGTGCCAGCAACCCTGATCTGTTTTCCAATGAGCAGTTCTTC. This codes for CASNPDLFSNEQFF.